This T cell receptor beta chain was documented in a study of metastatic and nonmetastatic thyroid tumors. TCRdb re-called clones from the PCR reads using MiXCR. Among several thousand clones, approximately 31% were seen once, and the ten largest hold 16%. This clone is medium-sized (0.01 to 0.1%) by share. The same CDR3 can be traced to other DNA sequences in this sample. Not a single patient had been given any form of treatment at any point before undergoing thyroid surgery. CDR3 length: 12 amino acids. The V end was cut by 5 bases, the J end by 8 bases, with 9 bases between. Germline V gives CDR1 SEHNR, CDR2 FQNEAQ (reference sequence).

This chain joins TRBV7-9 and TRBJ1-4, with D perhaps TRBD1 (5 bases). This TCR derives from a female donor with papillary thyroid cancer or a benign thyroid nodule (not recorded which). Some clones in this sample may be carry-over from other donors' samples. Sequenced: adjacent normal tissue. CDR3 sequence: CASSPGGEKLFF. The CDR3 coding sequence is TGTGCCAGCAGCCCCGGGGGGGAAAAACTGTTTTTT.